The rows below give T cell receptor beta chains drawn from one sample of a study of Ad26.COV2.S vaccination and SARS-CoV-2 variants. Libraries were prepared by immunoSEQ multiplex PCR; TCRdb keeps only in-frame clonotypes and omits some of them. The sample has 250,000 to 300,000 clones, 87% seen once. The sample in question was peripheral blood, obtained in a trial of Ad26.COV2.S vaccine versus placebo. All receptors come from a person between 18 and 60 years old who received the Ad26.COV2.S COVID-19 vaccine or a placebo. Both conserved end residues are part of each CDR3. The D gene is left open where the match is weak. Not all rows give a size; the values are once, few, many and, for expanded clones, a class.

V gene	clone size	D gene	J gene	CDR3 DNA	CDR3 protein
TRBV2	-	TRBD1	TRBJ1-3	TGTGCCAGCAGCCTAGACAGGGGAAGAAACACCATATATTTT	CASSLDRGRNTIYF
TRBV3-1/TRBV3-2	-	-	TRBJ2-3	TGTGCCAGCAGCCTGAAGACAGGTTTTCTCACAGATACGCAGTATTTT	CASSLKTGFLTDTQYF
TRBV3-1/TRBV3-2	-	-	TRBJ1-1	TGTGCCAGCACCCTCGGGGGCACTGAAGCTTTCTTT	CASTLGGTEAFF
TRBV27	few	TRBD1	TRBJ2-2	TGTGCCAGCAGTCTCGGGACAGGGAATCCCGGGGAGCTGTTTTTT	CASSLGTGNPGELFF
TRBV2	few	-	TRBJ2-1	TGTGCCAGCTTCCGTTCCAGCGGCGACTCCTACAATGAGCAGTTCTTC	CASFRSSGDSYNEQFF
TRBV11-3	-	-	TRBJ2-2	TGTGCCAGCAGCTTGAGTTGGGGGGACACCGGGGAGCTGTTTTTT	CASSLSWGDTGELFF
TRBV5-1	-	-	TRBJ1-3	TGCGCCAGCAGCTTGGATTCCGGGTCTGGAAACACCATATATTTT	CASSLDSGSGNTIYF
TRBV12-5	-	TRBD1	TRBJ1-4	TGTGCTAGTGGTTTGGTACAAATCGAGGATAGGGGGCAGCGTGCAACTAATGAAAAACTGTTTTTT	CASGLVQIEDRGQRATNEKLFF
TRBV4-3	-	-	TRBJ2-5	TGCGCCAGCAGCCAAGATCCCCCGGGGAGTGATGAGACCCAGTACTTC	CASSQDPPGSDETQYF
TRBV6-6	-	-	TRBJ2-7	TGTGCCAGCAGTTTGGTGTCGGGATCCTACGAGCAGTACTTC	CASSLVSGSYEQYF
TRBV10-1	-	-	TRBJ2-5	TGCGCCAGCAGTGAACGGATCCAAGAGACCCAGTACTTC	CASSERIQETQYF
TRBV2	few	-	TRBJ1-1	TGTGCCAGCAGTGAAGCAGGGGTCAGTCGTTTT	CASSEAGVSRF
TRBV4-3	-	-	TRBJ1-2	TGCGCCAGCAGCCGAGGAAATGGCTACACCTTC	CASSRGNGYTF
TRBV6-1	-	-	TRBJ1-2	TGTGCCAGCAGTGACGCGGGCGGTGATGGCTACACCTTC	CASSDAGGDGYTF
TRBV29-1	-	-	TRBJ1-1	TGCAGCGTTGGATTGACAGGCAACACTGAAGCTTTCTTT	CSVGLTGNTEAFF
TRBV5-6	-	-	TRBJ2-7	TGTGCCAGCAGCCCACGGCAGGGAAGTTCCTACGAGCAGTACTTC	CASSPRQGSSYEQYF
TRBV4-2	-	-	TRBJ1-1	TGTGCCAGCAGCCAGACAAGACAGCGCTACACTGAAGCTTTCTTT	CASSQTRQRYTEAFF
TRBV6-5	-	-	TRBJ2-1	TGTGCCAGCGAAAGACTAGGATCATACAATGAGCAGTTCTTC	CASERLGSYNEQFF
TRBV29-1	once	-	TRBJ2-3	TGCAGCGTCAGGGGGACTATCACAGATACGCAGTATTTT	CSVRGTITDTQYF
TRBV11-2	once	TRBD1	TRBJ2-7	TGTGCCAGCAGCTTAAGACGGGACAGGGGCCACGAGCAGTACTTC	CASSLRRDRGHEQYF
TRBV6-5	-	-	TRBJ2-2	TGTGCCAGCAGCCGACGGGGGTGGACCGGGGAGCTGTTTTTT	CASSRRGWTGELFF
TRBV3-1/TRBV3-2	once	TRBD1	TRBJ1-6	TGTGCCAGTTCTCAGGGGGAGTTTTCACCCCTCCACTTT	CASSQGEFSPLHF
TRBV5-5	-	-	TRBJ2-7	TGTGCCAGCAGTTCACAGTGGGGGCGCTCCTACGAGCAGTACTTC	CASSSQWGRSYEQYF
TRBV5-4	-	TRBD1	TRBJ1-2	TGTGCCAGCAGCTGGAGAGACAGGGGAGGCGGCTACACCTTC	CASSWRDRGGGYTF
TRBV19	-	TRBD2	TRBJ2-3	TGTGCCAGTAGTATAGGGAGAGGAGCGGGGGACACAGATACGCAGTATTTT	CASSIGRGAGDTDTQYF
TRBV25-1	-	-	TRBJ2-7	TGTGCCAGCGGACAGTTCTACGAGCAGTACTTC	CASGQFYEQYF
TRBV6-5	-	-	TRBJ1-2	TGTGCCAGCAGTACCCGGGACAAGGAATGGGGCTACACCTTC	CASSTRDKEWGYTF
TRBV11-2	-	-	TRBJ1-1	TGTGCCAGCAGTCAAAGTGCGGCGGGAACGAACACTGAAGCTTTCTTT	CASSQSAAGTNTEAFF
TRBV7-8	-	TRBD2	TRBJ2-3	TGTGCCAGCAGCTTAGAGGCGGGAGGACGGTATATAGGAGATACGCAGTATTTT	CASSLEAGGRYIGDTQYF
TRBV7-3	-	TRBD2	TRBJ2-3	TGTGCCAGCAGCGTTAGCGGGGGGGCTGGCACAGATACGCAGTATTTT	CASSVSGGAGTDTQYF
TRBV5-1	-	TRBD1	TRBJ2-7	TGCGCCAGCAGCGTGCGGACAGGGGAAACCTACGAGCAGTACTTC	CASSVRTGETYEQYF
TRBV7-9	-	TRBD1	TRBJ2-7	TGTGCCAGCAGCTTAGGGGACAGGGAGAGGGCCGAGCAGTACTTC	CASSLGDRERAEQYF
TRBV10-1	-	-	TRBJ1-1	TGCGCCAGCAGTGAGGTGCGGTACACTGAAGCTTTCTTT	CASSEVRYTEAFF
TRBV6-1	-	-	TRBJ1-1	TGTGCCAGCAGTGAACCCTGGAAGAACACTGAAGCTTTCTTT	CASSEPWKNTEAFF
TRBV19	-	-	TRBJ1-4	TGTGCCAGTAGGGACCCTGGGCGTGGACTGTTTTTT	CASRDPGRGLFF
TRBV6-6	-	TRBD2	TRBJ2-3	TGTGCCAGCAGGCCCCTAGCGGGAGGGTTCACAGATACGCAGTATTTT	CASRPLAGGFTDTQYF
TRBV18	once	-	TRBJ2-5	TGTGCCAGCTCACCGGGCTCTGGCGGCCAAGAGACCCAGTACTTC	CASSPGSGGQETQYF
TRBV27	-	TRBD1	TRBJ1-2	TGTGCCAGCAGCCGGGACAGCATGAATTATGGCTACACCTTC	CASSRDSMNYGYTF
TRBV19	-	-	TRBJ2-4	TGTGCCAGTAGTCCTGACATACACATTCAGTACTTC	CASSPDIHIQYF
TRBV19	-	TRBD2	TRBJ2-3	TGTGCCAGTACTCAGACTAGCGTAAACACAGATACGCAGTATTTT	CASTQTSVNTDTQYF
TRBV9	-	-	TRBJ1-3	TGTGCCAGCAGCCGGTCTGGAAACACCATATATTTT	CASSRSGNTIYF
TRBV27	-	TRBD1	TRBJ2-1	TGTGCCAGCAGTACCGGGACAGGGGCACCCAATGAGCAGTTCTTC	CASSTGTGAPNEQFF
TRBV2	-	TRBD1	TRBJ2-7	TGTGCCAGGTCCGGGACAGGGGCTTCTAAAAAGCAGTACTTC	CARSGTGASKKQYF
TRBV2	-	-	TRBJ2-4	TGTGCCAGCAGTGATTTGGGAAACATTCAGTACTTC	CASSDLGNIQYF
TRBV10-3	-	-	TRBJ1-1	TGTGCCATCAGTGAGGGGACCTACACTGAAGCTTTCTTT	CAISEGTYTEAFF
TRBV11-3	-	TRBD1	TRBJ1-1	TGTGCCAGCAGCCCGCGGACAGGGGGCACTGAAGCTTTCTTT	CASSPRTGGTEAFF
TRBV7-2	once	-	TRBJ2-1	TGTGCCAGCAGCTTAGGGACCACGTACAATGAGCAGTTCTTC	CASSLGTTYNEQFF
TRBV19	-	-	TRBJ2-1	TGTGCCAGTAGTATAACAGGGAGGAGTGAGCAGTTCTTC	CASSITGRSEQFF
TRBV7-8	-	-	TRBJ2-1	TGTGCCAGCAGCTTGACTAGGATTTCCTACAATGAGCAGTTCTTC	CASSLTRISYNEQFF
TRBV5-1	-	-	TRBJ2-5	TGCGCCAGCAGCCCAAGGGCGGAGCCAGAGACCCAGTACTTC	CASSPRAEPETQYF
TRBV18	-	-	TRBJ1-1	TGTGCCAGCTCATCCGGGAACACTGAAGCTTTCTTT	CASSSGNTEAFF
TRBV10-2	-	TRBD1	TRBJ1-2	TGCGCCAGCAGTCCAGGGGGCTGGGGCTATGGCTACACCTTC	CASSPGGWGYGYTF
TRBV5-4	-	-	TRBJ2-7	TGTGCCAGCAGCTTTTCCGGCGAGCAGTACTTC	CASSFSGEQYF